The 22 T cell receptor beta chains reported below all come from one sample, sequenced in a study of blood T cell repertoires in COVID-19. Sequenced by immunoSEQ multiplex PCR; TCRdb stores in-frame clones only, minus some. This table has approximately 150,000 clones, approximately 80% appearing once. The sample taken for sequencing was peripheral blood. Receptors were obtained from a woman aged 45-60 years with acute or convalescent COVID-19.

The chain is built from TRBV10-3 and TRBJ2-1; D may be TRBD1 (8 bases). This CDR3 contains 13 residues. V lost 3 bases and J 7 bases, leaving 10 bases between the germline ends. Per germline, CDR1 ENHRY and CDR2 SYGVKD. CDR3 sequence reads: CAISEQGGNEQFF. CDR3 bases: TGTGCCATCAGTGAACAGGGGGGGAATGAGCAGTTCTTC.

This sequence joins TRBV6-5 and TRBJ1-6; D is unclear. CDR1 is MNHEY, CDR2 SVGAGI, per germline. V lost 7 bases to trimming and J lost 0 bases, with 7 bases between them. The CDR3 covers 14 residues. The CDR3 here is CASKSFSYNSPLHF. Here the CDR3 DNA reads TGTGCCAGCAAGAGTTTCTCCTATAATTCACCCCTCCACTTT.

Here the CDR3 DNA reads TGTGCCAGTCGCGGCAATAGCAATCAGCCCCAGCATTTT. It encodes CASRGNSNQPQHF. This chain uses TRBV19 with TRBJ1-5; D uncertain. The V gene's germline CDR1 is LNHDA and CDR2 SQIVND (reference sequence). The ends were cut back, 8 bases at V and 0 bases at J, with 8 bases in the middle. The CDR3 sequence is 13 residues long.

The rearrangement links TRBV7-9 to TRBJ1-6; D unclear. CDR1 and CDR2 from the germline V gene are SEHNR and FQNEAQ (reference sequence). The V end lost 2 bases, the J end lost 6 bases, and 5 bases lay between the germline ends. The CDR3 spans 13 residues. The CDR3 region is CASSLSSNSPLHF. The CDR3 DNA sequence: TGTGCCAGCAGCTTAAGTAGTAATTCACCCCTCCACTTT.

This clone was detected only once. The rearrangement links TRBV3-1 (or the pseudogene TRBV3-2) to TRBJ2-3, with D perhaps TRBD2 (5 bases). V was shortened by 4 bases and J by 0 bases, with 17 bases between the two germline ends. The germline V gene has CDR1 LGHDT and CDR2 YNNKEL (reference sequence). The CDR3 length is 17 residues. CDR3 nucleotides: TGTGCCAGCAGCCCGTCCACTAGTTACTTTAGCACAGATACGCAGTATTTT. Translation: CASSPSTSYFSTDTQYF.

This clone occurred once. The chain carries TRBV12-3 or TRBV12-4 and TRBJ1-6; unclear D gene. The CDR3 covers 12 residues. The ends were cut back, 5 bases at V and 7 bases at J, with 6 bases in the middle. DNA for the CDR3: TGTGCCAGCAGTCAACTAAATTCACCCCTCCACTTT. Amino acids: CASSQLNSPLHF.

As to this clone: The same CDR3 also results from other DNA sequences found in this sample. Written as DNA, the CDR3 is TGTGCCAGCAGCGTAGGGGGGGACAGGGGTGGCTACACCTTC. This gives the protein CASSVGGDRGGYTF. This chain uses TRBV9 with TRBJ1-2, with 10 bases aligning to TRBD1. CDR1 and CDR2 (germline): SGDLS, YYNGEE. This CDR3 contains 14 residues. Trimming cost V 0 bases and J 7 bases; bases outside gene matches: 3.

This clone was detected a few times. In DNA form, the CDR3 reads TGTGCCAGCAGTGATCCGCCGGCGGCTGAGCAGTTCTTC. Translating gives CASSDPPAAEQFF. The chain employs TRBV2 and TRBJ2-1; D not resolved. Germline CDR1 is SNHLY and CDR2 is FYNNEI. V shed 3 bases and J shed 9 bases, with 12 bases lying between them. CDR3 length: 13 residues.

The chain employs TRBV18 and TRBJ1-1; 9 nucleotides line up with TRBD1. Germline assignment: CDR1 KGHSH and CDR2 LQKENI. This CDR3 is 16 amino acids long. After removal of 3 bases from V and 8 bases from J, the junction contained 13 bases not matched to a gene. The CDR3 nucleotides read TGTGCCAGCTCACCCAATACCAGGACAGGGGAGGCAGAAGCTTTCTTT. Its protein is CASSPNTRTGEAEAFF.

This clone was seen only a few times. This chain uses TRBV2 with TRBJ1-2; 9 nucleotides match TRBD1. CDR1 SNHLY and CDR2 FYNNEI come from the germline V gene. Trimming took 6 bases from V and 4 from J; bases not matched to a gene: 9. This CDR3 has 15 residues. CDR3 sequence: CASRERRDRVYGYTF. In DNA form, the CDR3 reads TGTGCCAGCAGGGAGCGCCGGGACAGGGTCTATGGCTACACCTTC.

This chain connects TRBV7-2 to TRBJ1-6; TRBD1 agrees at 9 bases. Germline V CDR1 and CDR2: SGHTA, FQGNSA. The CDR3 is made up of 14 amino acids. Unmatched junction bases numbered 9, after V lost 5 bases and J lost 13 bases. The CDR3, as DNA: TGTGCCAGCAGCCCGGACAGGGGCCTTCGTCCCCTCCACTTT. Protein: CASSPDRGLRPLHF.

The chain links TRBV7-2 to TRBJ1-3; weak D call: TRBD1 (5 bases). Trimming shortened V by 6 bases and J by 0 bases, and 12 bases separated the two germline ends. The length of the CDR3 is 15 residues. Germline V gene sequence: CDR1 SGHTA, CDR2 FQGNSA. CDR3 loop: CASSTETVSGNTIYF. The CDR3 DNA reads as TGTGCCAGCAGTACTGAGACAGTCTCTGGAAACACCATATATTTT.

Only a few counts were recorded for this clone. This sequence joins TRBV5-6 and TRBJ1-5, with D possibly matching TRBD1 (5 bases). CDR1 and CDR2 from the germline V gene are SGHDT and YYEEEE. CDR3 length: 14 residues. Trimming pared 0 bases from V and 5 bases from J, leaving 9 bases between. CDR3 bases: TGTGCCAGCAGCTTGGTTCCGGGGGATCAGCCCCAGCATTTT. As protein: CASSLVPGDQPQHF.

CDR3 sequence: CASSLVGQGNQPQHF. As DNA, the CDR3 is TGTGCCAGCAGTTTGGTCGGACAGGGCAATCAGCCCCAGCATTTT. V gene TRBV28 combines with J gene TRBJ1-5; 7 nucleotides agree with TRBD1. CDR1 and CDR2 from the germline V gene are MDHEN and SYDVKM. After removal of 3 bases from V and 2 bases from J, the junction contained 4 bases not matched to a gene. The length of the CDR3 is 15 residues.

The chain combines TRBV5-1 with TRBJ1-4; D perhaps matches TRBD1 (5 bases). This CDR3 has 13 residues. V was pared by 1 base and J by 8 bases, with 9 bases between. Germline CDR1 and CDR2: SGHRS and YFSETQ. CDR3 in DNA: TGCGCCAGCAGCTTGTCGGAGGGGGAAAAACTGTTTTTT. Protein product: CASSLSEGEKLFF.

This clone was observed once. This chain connects TRBV2 to TRBJ2-5; the D is unclear. CDR3 length equals 13 residues. V lost 9 bases and J 0 bases, leaving 11 bases between the germline ends. The V gene's germline CDR1 is SNHLY and CDR2 FYNNEI. For the CDR3, the DNA is TGTGCCAGTAATCTGGCGGACCAAGAGACCCAGTACTTC. Translating gives CASNLADQETQYF.

This clone showed up just once. The chain couples TRBV19 to TRBJ2-1, with D possibly matching TRBD2 (6 bases). V lost 3 bases and J lost 15, with 24 bases in between. This CDR3 is 15 amino acids long. Germline CDR1 and CDR2: LNHDA and SQIVND (reference sequence). The DNA of the CDR3 is TGTGCCAGTAGTATCGGTGGGACTCAGATTTCCAGAAGGTTCTTC. This encodes CASSIGGTQISRRFF.

The table lists this clone with a count of one. J is TRBJ2-7 and V is TRBV7-2; possibly TRBD1 for D (6 bases). Germline V gene sequence: CDR1 SGHTA, CDR2 FQGNSA. The germline V and J ends were trimmed by 5 bases and 5 bases, with 19 bases remaining between them. The CDR3 has 15 amino acids. The CDR3 protein is CASSIWDIMGHEQYF. CDR3 DNA sequence: TGTGCCAGCAGCATATGGGACATCATGGGGCACGAGCAGTACTTC. Complete variable domain (other parts from reference TRBV7-2 and TRBJ2-7): GAGVSQSPSNKVTEKGKDVELRCDPISGHTALYWYRQSLGQGLEFLIYFQGNSAPDKSGLPSDRFSAERTGGSVSTLTIQRTQQEDSAVYLCASSIWDIMGHEQYFGPGTRLTVT.

The chain is built from TRBV18 and TRBJ1-1; D remains unclear. The CDR3 runs 14 residues. The germline V gene encodes CDR1 KGHSH and CDR2 LQKENI. V was shortened by 3 bases and J by 7 bases, with 15 bases between the two germline ends. CDR3 sequence: CASSPLVREGEAFF. Here the CDR3 DNA reads TGTGCCAGCTCACCCCTGGTACGGGAGGGTGAAGCTTTCTTT.

This clone was seen just once. This rearrangement joins TRBV18 to TRBJ1-1; no firm D call. V lost 1 base, J lost 0 bases, and 9 bases lay in between. Germline CDR1 KGHSH, CDR2 LQKENI. The CDR3 spans 15 residues. The CDR3 DNA reads TGTGCCAGCTCACCACTTGCCACAGTGAACACTGAAGCTTTCTTT. As protein: CASSPLATVNTEAFF.

The genes are TRBV7-2 and TRBJ2-5; 7 bases align to TRBD1. The CDR3 covers 16 residues. Trimming removed 3 bases from V and 1 base from J; junction bases left unmatched: 8. CDR1 is SGHTA, CDR2 FQGNSA, per germline. CDR3 sequence: CASSFGVDRSQETQYF. The CDR3 DNA follows: TGTGCCAGCAGCTTCGGGGTGGACAGGTCCCAAGAGACCCAGTACTTC.

This clone was observed a single time. This chain uses TRBV2 with TRBJ2-2, with 9 bases identical to TRBD1. Trimming took 6 bases from V and 1 from J; bases not matched to a gene: 6. Germline V lookup: CDR1 SNHLY, CDR2 FYNNEI. This CDR3 region has 16 residues. The CDR3 nucleotides are TGTGCCAGCAGGCATCCGGGACAGGGGAACACCGGGGAGCTGTTTTTT. It codes for CASRHPGQGNTGELFF. The full variable domain, with the rest looked up from reference TRBV2 and TRBJ2-2, is EPEVTQTPSHQVTQMGQEVILRCVPISNHLYFYWYRQILGQKVEFLVSFYNNEISEKSEIFDDQFSVERPDGSNFTLKIRSTKLEDSAMYFCASRHPGQGNTGELFFGEGSRLTVL.